The 25 T cell receptor beta chains in this list originate from one sample, sequenced in a study of blood T cell repertoires in COVID-19. Only in-frame clones appear in the TCRdb table, and some are missing; sequencing was by immunoSEQ multiplex PCR. The sample holds some 190,000 clones, about 91% seen once. Sequencing was done on a sample of PBMCs or T cells enriched from blood (not recorded which). The receptor source for this set is a woman in her 40s with acute COVID-19.

V usage is TRBV6-5 and J usage is TRBJ2-1, with TRBD1 as a possible D gene (5 bases). The CDR3 spans 14 residues. Per the germline V gene, CDR1 is MNHEY and CDR2 is SVGAGI. Deletions cut 0 bases from V and 10 bases from J, with 13 bases between. This chain's CDR3 is CASSYSYSGREQFF. The CDR3 bases are TGTGCCAGCAGTTACTCGTATTCAGGGCGCGAGCAGTTCTTC.

This clone was counted between two and nine times. V usage is TRBV6-2 or TRBV6-3 and J usage is TRBJ2-4; possibly TRBD2 for D (5 bases). Germline CDR1 MNHEY, CDR2 SVGEGT. This CDR3 is built from 12 residues. V shed 2 bases and J shed 8 bases, with 7 bases lying between them. The CDR3 sequence: CASSYPGDIQYF. CDR3 DNA sequence: TGTGCCAGCAGTTACCCCGGGGACATTCAGTACTTC.

V and J are TRBV28 and TRBJ2-3; 7 nucleotides match TRBD1. This CDR3 region has 17 residues. Germline CDR1 reads MDHEN; CDR2 reads SYDVKM. V shed 6 bases, J shed 1 base, and the junction held 13 bases outside the gene matches. The CDR3 region is CASRPGTVETGTDTQYF. In nucleotides, the CDR3 is TGTGCCAGCAGGCCCGGGACAGTGGAGACTGGCACAGATACGCAGTATTTT.

The rearrangement uses TRBV5-1 and TRBJ2-1; 11 nucleotides agree with TRBD2. The CDR3 consists of 15 residues. CDR1 and CDR2 from the germline V gene are SGHRS and YFSETQ. Trimming removed 2 bases from V and 10 bases from J; junction bases left unmatched: 8. CDR3 amino acids: CASSFSSGRPREQFF. CDR3 nucleotide sequence: TGCGCCAGCAGCTTCTCTAGCGGGAGGCCCCGGGAGCAGTTCTTC.

The chain couples TRBV5-1 to TRBJ2-5; the D gene is possibly TRBD1 (6 bases). Germline lookup yields CDR1 SGHRS and CDR2 YFSETQ. Trimming took 5 bases from V and 5 from J, leaving 16 bases between them. This CDR3 comprises 14 residues. CDR3 coding DNA: TGCGCCAGCAGTAGATCACAGGGTGGGGAGACCCAGTACTTC. Translated, it gives CASSRSQGGETQYF.

This clone has just a few counts. The rearrangement links TRBV6-5 to TRBJ2-2; D unclear. Germline V gene sequence: CDR1 MNHEY, CDR2 SVGAGI. Trimming pared 8 bases from V and 6 bases from J, leaving 7 bases between. The CDR3 has 11 residues. CDR3 residues: CASRSSGELFF. The CDR3 bases are TGTGCCAGCCGCAGTTCCGGGGAGCTGTTTTTT.

The CDR3 loop is CASSLGVTGINEQFF. As DNA, the CDR3 is TGTGCCAGCAGCTTGGGGGTGACAGGGATCAATGAGCAGTTCTTC. The V gene is TRBV5-6, the J gene TRBJ2-1, with TRBD1 matching over 7 bases. The ends lost 0 bases at V and 6 bases at J; junction bases unmatched: 6. Germline V gene sequence: CDR1 SGHDT, CDR2 YYEEEE. The CDR3 is 15 residues long.

The chain uses TRBV11-3 and TRBJ2-2; unclear D gene. CDR3 length equals 14 residues. The V and J ends lost 1 base and 4 bases respectively, with 7 bases between them. Germline V gene lookup returns CDR1 SGHNT and CDR2 YENEEA. The CDR3 DNA sequence: TGTGCCAGCAGCTTAGGGCAGTCCACCGGGGAGCTGTTTTTT. Protein: CASSLGQSTGELFF.

Worth noting for this clone: The same CDR3 can be traced to other DNA sequences in this sample. The chain has TRBV29-1 and TRBJ1-3; 8 bases are shared with TRBD1. The CDR3 has 13 amino acids. Germline V CDR1 and CDR2: SQVTM, ANQGSEA. The V gene end was trimmed by 6 bases and the J gene end by 2 bases; junction bases not matched to a gene: 3. CDR3 nucleotides: TGCAGCGTGCTGGACAGGGCTGGAAACACCATATATTTT. Its translation is CSVLDRAGNTIYF. The full variable domain, in which reference TRBV29-1 and TRBJ1-3 provide the parts outside the CDR3, is SAVISQKPSRDICQRGTSLTIQCQVDSQVTMMFWYRQQPGQSLTLIATANQGSEATYESGFVIDKFPISRPNLTFSTLTVSNMSPEDSSIYLCSVLDRAGNTIYFGEGSWLTVV.

J is TRBJ2-1 and V is TRBV12-3 or TRBV12-4, with D possibly being TRBD1 (5 bases). The CDR3 runs to 13 residues. V was clipped by 2 bases and J by 10 bases, with 12 bases between them. The CDR3 loop reads CASSLSSRGEQFF. The CDR3 nucleotides are TGTGCCAGCAGTTTATCGTCTAGGGGCGAGCAGTTCTTC.

For the CDR3, the DNA is TGTGCCAGCAGCTTAGGGGGACTAGCGGGAGTGACCGGGGAGCTGTTTTTT. It is translated as CASSLGGLAGVTGELFF. V and J are TRBV7-6 and TRBJ2-2, with 14 bases identical to TRBD2. The CDR3 totals 17 residues. Germline V CDR1 and CDR2: SGHVS, FNYEAQ. The J segment lost 5 bases and the V segment lost 1 base, leaving 3 bases of the junction unmatched.

This clone was seen just once. This sequence joins TRBV2 and TRBJ2-7; 9 bases map to TRBD2. V lost 5 bases, J lost 1 base, and 6 bases stayed unmatched. The CDR3 runs to 15 residues. Germline V lookup: CDR1 SNHLY, CDR2 FYNNEI. The CDR3 here is CASSTGLAPSYEQYF. The CDR3, as DNA: TGTGCCAGCAGTACTGGACTAGCGCCTTCCTACGAGCAGTACTTC.

This chain connects TRBV6-4 to TRBJ2-5; 7 nucleotides align to TRBD2. CDR3 length: 18 amino acids. The germline V gene encodes CDR1 MRHNA and CDR2 SNTAGT. V lost 0 bases to trimming and J lost 0 bases; unmatched junction nucleotides: 10. The DNA for the CDR3 is TGTGCCAGCAGTGACTCTGTTAATGAACTAGCGCACCAAGAGACCCAGTACTTC. Its translation: CASSDSVNELAHQETQYF.

The V gene is TRBV12-2, the J gene TRBJ1-1; the table's D call of TRBD1 was not tested on the DNA. TRBV12-2 is classified as a pseudogene. The CDR3 covers 20 residues. This CDR3 reads CASRLAWTNSGQGMNTEAFF. In nucleotides, the CDR3 is TGTGCAAGTCGCTTAGCGTGGACTAATTCTGGACAGGGAATGAACACTGAAGCTTTCTTT.

This clone appeared a single time. The V call is TRBV7-9, the J call TRBJ2-3, with 8 bases that match TRBD2. Germline CDR1 reads SEHNR; CDR2 reads FQNEAQ (reference sequence). This CDR3 region has 15 residues. Unmatched junction bases numbered 6, after V lost 5 bases and J lost 2 bases. The CDR3 DNA sequence: TGTGCCAGCAGCGATAGCGGGAAGACCACAGATACGCAGTATTTT. Protein product: CASSDSGKTTDTQYF.

The genes are TRBV5-1 and TRBJ2-7; 12 nucleotides agree with TRBD2. The CDR3 length is 15 residues. Germline V gene data show CDR1 as SGHRS and CDR2 as YFSETQ. V gave up 1 base and J gave up 4 bases; unmatched junction bases: 3. CDR3 sequence reads: CASSLPTSGSYEQYF. The DNA for the CDR3 is TGCGCCAGCAGCTTGCCGACTAGCGGGAGTTACGAGCAGTACTTC.

This clone has a single count. The chain couples TRBV7-6 to TRBJ2-5; D possibly corresponds to TRBD1 (6 bases). The germline V gene has CDR1 SGHVS and CDR2 FNYEAQ. V was trimmed by 1 base and J by 4 bases, leaving 10 bases between them. The CDR3 length is 14 residues. The CDR3 loop is CASSLGSGAETQYF. Here the CDR3 DNA reads TGTGCCAGCAGCTTAGGTTCAGGGGCAGAGACCCAGTACTTC.

This chain joins TRBV7-6 and TRBJ1-2; D is ambiguous. Looked up from germline, CDR1 is SGHVS and CDR2 is FNYEAQ. Trimming left V 1 base short and J 8 bases short, with 11 bases between. The CDR3 contains 13 residues. The CDR3 nucleotides are TGTGCCAGCAGCTTAGTCCCCCAGGAAGGCTACACCTTC. Its protein is CASSLVPQEGYTF.

The V gene is TRBV7-2, the J gene TRBJ2-3; D is possibly TRBD1 (5 bases). Germline lookup yields CDR1 SGHTA and CDR2 FQGNSA. Between the trimmed V and J ends, which lost 5 bases and 3 bases, there was a span of 12 bases. The CDR3 runs to 14 residues. CDR3 nucleotides: TGTGCCAGCAGCCCCCAGGGTAGGACAGATACGCAGTATTTT. It yields the protein CASSPQGRTDTQYF.

The chain is built from TRBV9 and TRBJ1-3, with 8 bases lining up with TRBD1. J gave up 2 bases and V 4 bases, and 14 bases lay outside the gene matches. CDR3 length: 18 residues. Germline assignment: CDR1 SGDLS and CDR2 YYNGEE. The CDR3 sequence is CASSPVRWIRGPGNTIYF. CDR3 in DNA: TGTGCCAGCAGCCCAGTGAGGTGGATCAGGGGGCCTGGAAACACCATATATTTT.

In its sample, this clone was seen once. This same CDR3 is encoded by further DNA sequences in the sample. The chain joins TRBV29-1 to TRBJ1-2; no firm D call. Germline V gives CDR1 SQVTM, CDR2 ANQGSEA. V was clipped by 3 bases and J by 0 bases, with 8 bases between them. The CDR3 is 13 residues long. The CDR3 DNA follows: TGCAGCGTTGACCCGCAGGCTAACTATGGCTACACCTTC. This encodes CSVDPQANYGYTF.

V and J are TRBV7-2 and TRBJ2-3; D not resolved. V lost 2 bases and J 1 base, leaving 16 bases between the germline ends. This CDR3 is built from 17 residues. Germline V gene lookup returns CDR1 SGHTA and CDR2 FQGNSA. DNA for the CDR3: TGTGCCAGCAGCTTATCCCGTTCCAGGTGGGGCACAGATACGCAGTATTTT. Amino acid sequence: CASSLSRSRWGTDTQYF.

The CDR3, as DNA: TGTGCCAGTAGTCCCCAGGGGCTCTCCTACAATGAGCAGTTCTTC. As protein: CASSPQGLSYNEQFF. The genes are TRBV19 and TRBJ2-1, with TRBD1 as a possible D gene (6 bases). CDR3 length: 15 amino acids. Germline loops: CDR1 LNHDA, CDR2 SQIVND (reference sequence). The V end lost 5 bases, the J end lost 0 bases, and 11 bases lay between the germline ends.

The chain is built from TRBV9 and TRBJ2-5, with 8 bases fitting TRBD1. This CDR3 is built from 14 residues. V was clipped by 3 bases and J by 4 bases; unmatched bases: 5. The germline V gene encodes CDR1 SGDLS and CDR2 YYNGEE. The CDR3 region is CASSASGTGETQYF. The CDR3 nucleotides read TGTGCCAGCAGCGCATCCGGGACAGGAGAGACCCAGTACTTC.

The rearrangement uses TRBV2 and TRBJ1-2, with a possible D match to TRBD1 (5 bases). Trimming took 9 bases from V and 4 from J, leaving 15 bases between them. This CDR3 comprises 13 residues. The germline gives CDR1 SNHLY, CDR2 FYNNEI. The CDR3 protein is CARSGREGYGYTF. In DNA form, the CDR3 reads TGTGCCAGATCAGGGAGGGAAGGCTATGGCTACACCTTC.